Listed below are T cell receptor beta chains from one sample, sequenced in a study of metastatic and nonmetastatic thyroid tumors. MiXCR reprocessed the PCR reads for TCRdb. The sample yields over 35,000 clones, approximately 15% seen once. Sequencing was done on a sample of blood. The source is a female donor with papillary thyroid cancer or a benign thyroid nodule (not recorded which). Some clones in this sample may be carry-over from other donors' samples. CDR3s include the opening cysteine and the closing phenylalanine or tryptophan. Each record gives: D gene, J gene, clone size, V gene, CDR3 DNA, CDR3 protein. D genes are given only for firm matches. The listing skips clone size in some rows; elsewhere it reads once, few, many or a size class.

>TRBD1|TRBJ2-7|medium-sized|TRBV6-1
TGTGCCAGCAGGCCCGGGACAGAAACCAGGGAGCAGTACTTC
CASRPGTETREQYF
>NA|TRBJ2-3|many|TRBV24-1
TGTGCCACCAGTGATTCGGACGGTAGCACAGATACGCAGTATTTT
CATSDSDGSTDTQYF
>NA|TRBJ2-3|many|TRBV7-9
TGTGCCAGCAGCTTTAGCCCCTCTGGGAAAATGGATACGCAGTATTTT
CASSFSPSGKMDTQYF
>TRBD2|TRBJ2-1|many|TRBV3-1
TGTGCCAGCAGCCGGACTAGCGGATACAATGAGCAGTTCTTC
CASSRTSGYNEQFF
>TRBD2|TRBJ2-7|many|TRBV28
TGTGCCAGCAGTTTCCTAGCGGGAGCCTACGAGCAGTACTTC
CASSFLAGAYEQYF
>NA|TRBJ2-7|many|TRBV30
TGTGCCTGGAGTGGAGGGGGTAGCGCCTACGAGCAGTACTTC
CAWSGGGSAYEQYF
>NA|TRBJ2-5|NA|TRBV6-1
TGTGCCAGCAGTTTAGCGGATGACAGGCAAGAGACCCAGTACTTC
CASSLADDRQETQYF
>NA|TRBJ1-1|many|TRBV30
TGTGCCTGGAGGGCGGCGTTCATGAACACTGAAGCTTTCTTT
CAWRAAFMNTEAFF
>NA|TRBJ2-5|many|TRBV12-3/TRBV12-4
TGTGCCAGCAGTTTAGGGTTTAGGGCCCAAGAGACCCAGTACTTC
CASSLGFRAQETQYF
>NA|TRBJ2-1|many|TRBV5-1
TGCGCCAGCAGCTTGGAAGTCGGTGAGCAGTTCTTC
CASSLEVGEQFF
>NA|TRBJ2-7|many|TRBV29-1
TGCAGCGTCGTTTCGGGGTCAAGCTCCTACGAGCAGTACTTC
CSVVSGSSSYEQYF
>TRBD2|TRBJ2-1|many|TRBV5-1
TGCGCCAGCAGCAGGACTAGCGGGACCCGGGGGGGCAATGAGCAGTTCTTC
CASSRTSGTRGGNEQFF
>NA|TRBJ2-2|many|TRBV7-2
TGTGCCAGCAGCTTAGGAGGGAGAGCCGGGGAGCTGTTTTTT
CASSLGGRAGELFF
>TRBD2|TRBJ2-5|NA|TRBV6-1
TGTGCTAGCAGTGAGGGGGGCGGGAGGACCGACCAGGAGACCCAGTACTTC
CASSEGGGRTDQETQYF
>TRBD1|TRBJ1-2|NA|TRBV18
TGTGCCAGCTCACCATCTCGGACAGGGGATGGCTACACCTTC
CASSPSRTGDGYTF
>NA|TRBJ2-5|few|TRBV5-4
TGTGCCAGTTCGACAGCTCAAGAGACCCAGTACTTC
CASSTAQETQYF
>TRBD1|TRBJ2-7|many|TRBV30
TGTGCCTGGACCCCCGGACAGGGCTACGAGCAGTACTTC
CAWTPGQGYEQYF
>NA|TRBJ1-2|many|TRBV12-3/TRBV12-4
TGTGCCAGCAGTCCTCCAGGGGAATACACCTTC
CASSPPGEYTF
>TRBD2|TRBJ2-2|NA|TRBV30
TGTGCCAGGATAACTAGCGGGAACACCGGGGAGCTGTTTTTT
CARITSGNTGELFF
>TRBD2|TRBJ2-3|many|TRBV7-2
TGTGCCAGCAAACTAGCGGGAACCACAGATACGCAGTATTTT
CASKLAGTTDTQYF
>NA|TRBJ2-1|many|TRBV28
TGTGCCAGCTGGCCTTCTTCAGGGGTGGGGGAGCAGTTCTTC
CASWPSSGVGEQFF
>NA|TRBJ2-6|many|TRBV19
TGTGCCAGTAGTCCCATCCCCTCTGGGGCCAACGTCCTGACTTTC
CASSPIPSGANVLTF
>NA|TRBJ1-1|many|TRBV9
TGTGCCAGCACCGGGGGACCTCCCGAAGCCACTGAAGCTTTCTTT
CASTGGPPEATEAFF
>NA|TRBJ1-1|NA|TRBV7-9
TGTGCCAGCAGCGACAGTGGAGCGAGGGCTTTCTTT
CASSDSGARAFF
>NA|TRBJ1-6|many|TRBV28
TGTGCCAGCAGTTTGGGGGGGGGCTATAATTCACCCCTCCACTTT
CASSLGGGYNSPLHF
>NA|TRBJ2-3|NA|TRBV13
TGTGCCAGCAGCTCCCAGGAGGAGGATACGCAGTATTTT
CASSSQEEDTQYF
>TRBD1|TRBJ1-1|many|TRBV9
TGTGCCAGCGGGACAGGTTTAAAAACTGAAGCTTTCTTT
CASGTGLKTEAFF